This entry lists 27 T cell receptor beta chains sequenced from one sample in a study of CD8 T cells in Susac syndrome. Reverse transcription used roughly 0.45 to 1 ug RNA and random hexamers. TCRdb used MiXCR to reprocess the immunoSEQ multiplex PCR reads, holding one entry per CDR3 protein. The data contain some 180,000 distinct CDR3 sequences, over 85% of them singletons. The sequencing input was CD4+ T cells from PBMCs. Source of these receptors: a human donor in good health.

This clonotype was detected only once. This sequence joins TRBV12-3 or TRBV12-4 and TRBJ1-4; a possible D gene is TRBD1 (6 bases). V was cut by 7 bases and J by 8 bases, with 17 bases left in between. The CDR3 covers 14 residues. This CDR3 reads CASNPTGWNEKLFF. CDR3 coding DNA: TGTGCCAGCAACCCCACAGGGTGGAACGAAAAACTGTTTTTT.

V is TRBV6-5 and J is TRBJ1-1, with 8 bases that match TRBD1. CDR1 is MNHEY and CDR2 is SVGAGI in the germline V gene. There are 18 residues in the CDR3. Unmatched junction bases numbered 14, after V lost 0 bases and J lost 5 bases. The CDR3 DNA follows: TGTGCCAGCAGTTACTCGATACACGGGACAGGAGAGAGGACTGAAGCTTTCTTT. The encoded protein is CASSYSIHGTGERTEAFF.

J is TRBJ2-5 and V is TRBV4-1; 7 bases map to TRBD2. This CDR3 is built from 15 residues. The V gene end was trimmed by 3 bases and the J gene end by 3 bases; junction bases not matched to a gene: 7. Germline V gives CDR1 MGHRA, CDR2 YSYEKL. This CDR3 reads CASSQLGGTEETQYF. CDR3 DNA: TGCGCCAGCAGCCAGCTGGGGGGGACGGAAGAGACCCAGTACTTC.

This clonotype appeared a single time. The CDR3 nucleotides read TGTGCCACCAGTGATTTTAACAGGGGGTCCGACAATGAGCAGTTCTTC. Amino acids: CATSDFNRGSDNEQFF. The chain uses TRBV24-1 and TRBJ2-1, with TRBD1 identical over 8 bases. The germline CDR1 and CDR2 sequences are KGHDR and SFDVKD. The CDR3 runs 16 residues. V lost 1 base, J lost 5 bases, and 6 bases stayed unmatched.

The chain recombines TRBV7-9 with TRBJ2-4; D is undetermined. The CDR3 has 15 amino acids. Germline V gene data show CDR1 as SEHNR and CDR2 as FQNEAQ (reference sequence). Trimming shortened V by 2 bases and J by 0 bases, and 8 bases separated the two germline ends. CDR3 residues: CASSLTTVAKNIQYF. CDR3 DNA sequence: TGTGCCAGCAGCTTAACTACCGTAGCCAAAAACATTCAGTACTTC.

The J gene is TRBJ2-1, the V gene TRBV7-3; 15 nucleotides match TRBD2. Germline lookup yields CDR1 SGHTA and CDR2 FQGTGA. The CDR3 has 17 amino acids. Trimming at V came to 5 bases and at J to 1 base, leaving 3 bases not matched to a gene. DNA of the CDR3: TGTGCCAGCAGCGCCGGACTAGCGGGGGGGTCCTACAATGAGCAGTTCTTC. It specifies CASSAGLAGGSYNEQFF.

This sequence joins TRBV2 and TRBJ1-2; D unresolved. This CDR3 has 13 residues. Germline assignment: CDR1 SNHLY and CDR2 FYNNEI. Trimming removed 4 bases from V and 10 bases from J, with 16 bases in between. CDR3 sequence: CASSGLSPQDYTF. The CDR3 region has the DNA TGTGCCAGCAGTGGTCTGTCGCCCCAAGACTACACCTTC. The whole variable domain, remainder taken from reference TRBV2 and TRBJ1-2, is EPEVTQTPSHQVTQMGQEVILRCVPISNHLYFYWYRQILGQKVEFLVSFYNNEISEKSEIFDDQFSVERPDGSNFTLKIRSTKLEDSAMYFCASSGLSPQDYTFGSGTRLTVV.

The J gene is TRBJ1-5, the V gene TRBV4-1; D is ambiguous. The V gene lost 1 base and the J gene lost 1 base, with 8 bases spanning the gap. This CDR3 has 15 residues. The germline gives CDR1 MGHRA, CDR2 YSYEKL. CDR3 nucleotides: TGCGCCAGCAGCCAAGCGGGCGGAAGCAATCAGCCCCAGCATTTT. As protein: CASSQAGGSNQPQHF.

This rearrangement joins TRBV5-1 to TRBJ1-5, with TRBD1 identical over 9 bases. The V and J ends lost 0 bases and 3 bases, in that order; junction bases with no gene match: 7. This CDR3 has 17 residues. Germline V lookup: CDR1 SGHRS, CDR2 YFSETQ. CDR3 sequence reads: CASSLVGTGRINQPQHF. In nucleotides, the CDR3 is TGCGCCAGCAGCTTGGTAGGGACAGGGCGGATCAATCAGCCCCAGCATTTT.

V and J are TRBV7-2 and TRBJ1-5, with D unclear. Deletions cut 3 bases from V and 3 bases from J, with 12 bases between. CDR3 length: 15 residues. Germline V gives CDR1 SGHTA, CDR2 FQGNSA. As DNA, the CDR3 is TGTGCCAGCAGCTTGAAGTCCAGGCACAATCAGCCCCAGCATTTT. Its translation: CASSLKSRHNQPQHF.

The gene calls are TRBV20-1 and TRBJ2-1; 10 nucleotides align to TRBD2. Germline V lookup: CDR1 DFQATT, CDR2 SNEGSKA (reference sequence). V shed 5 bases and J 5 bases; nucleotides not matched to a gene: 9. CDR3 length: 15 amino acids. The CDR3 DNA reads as TGCAGTGCTGGAGGGAGCGGGGGGGCAAACAATGAGCAGTTCTTC. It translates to CSAGGSGGANNEQFF.

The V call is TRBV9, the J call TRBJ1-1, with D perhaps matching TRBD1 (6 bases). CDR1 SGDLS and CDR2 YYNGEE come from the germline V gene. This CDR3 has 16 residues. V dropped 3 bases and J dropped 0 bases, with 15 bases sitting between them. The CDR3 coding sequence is TGTGCCAGCAGCGGTAGCGTAGGGACACTGAACACTGAAGCTTTCTTT. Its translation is CASSGSVGTLNTEAFF.

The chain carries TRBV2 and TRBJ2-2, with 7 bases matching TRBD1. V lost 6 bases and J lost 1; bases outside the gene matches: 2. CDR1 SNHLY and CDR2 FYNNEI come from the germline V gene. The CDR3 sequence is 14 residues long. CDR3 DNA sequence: TGTGCCAGCAGGGGGACAGTGAACACCGGGGAGCTGTTTTTT. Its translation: CASRGTVNTGELFF.

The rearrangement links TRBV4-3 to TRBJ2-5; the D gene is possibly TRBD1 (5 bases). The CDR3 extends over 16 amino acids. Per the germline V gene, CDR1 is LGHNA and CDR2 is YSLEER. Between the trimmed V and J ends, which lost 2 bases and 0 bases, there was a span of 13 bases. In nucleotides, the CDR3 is TGCGCCAGCAGCCAACACGACAGAATGTACCAAGAGACCCAGTACTTC. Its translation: CASSQHDRMYQETQYF.

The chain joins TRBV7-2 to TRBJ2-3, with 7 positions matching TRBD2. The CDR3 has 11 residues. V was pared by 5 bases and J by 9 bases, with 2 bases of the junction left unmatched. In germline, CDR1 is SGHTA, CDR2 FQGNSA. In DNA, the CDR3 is TGTGCCAGCAGCCCCGGGGGGACGCAGTATTTT. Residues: CASSPGGTQYF. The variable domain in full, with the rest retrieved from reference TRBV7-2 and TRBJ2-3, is GAGVSQSPSNKVTEKGKDVELRCDPISGHTALYWYRQSLGQGLEFLIYFQGNSAPDKSGLPSDRFSAERTGGSVSTLTIQRTQQEDSAVYLCASSPGGTQYFGPGTRLTVL.

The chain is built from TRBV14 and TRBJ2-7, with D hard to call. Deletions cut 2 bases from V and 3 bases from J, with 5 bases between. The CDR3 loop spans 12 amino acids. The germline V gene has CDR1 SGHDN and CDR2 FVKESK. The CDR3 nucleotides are TGTGCCAGCAGCCAATTAAACTACGAGCAGTACTTC. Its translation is CASSQLNYEQYF.

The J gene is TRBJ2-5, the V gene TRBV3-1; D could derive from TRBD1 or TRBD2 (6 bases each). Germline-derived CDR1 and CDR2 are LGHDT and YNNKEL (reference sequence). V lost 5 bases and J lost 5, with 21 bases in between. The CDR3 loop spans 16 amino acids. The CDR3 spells CASSFGQALGGETQYF. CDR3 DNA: TGTGCCAGCAGCTTCGGACAAGCCCTAGGGGGGGAGACCCAGTACTTC.

The CDR3 coding sequence is TGTGCCAGCAGGGTGATTGGGGATGGAAACACCATATATTTT. Encoded protein: CASRVIGDGNTIYF. The chain has TRBV2 and TRBJ1-3; no reliable D call. V lost 6 bases and J 3 bases, leaving 12 bases between the germline ends. CDR3 length equals 14 residues. Germline V lookup: CDR1 SNHLY, CDR2 FYNNEI.

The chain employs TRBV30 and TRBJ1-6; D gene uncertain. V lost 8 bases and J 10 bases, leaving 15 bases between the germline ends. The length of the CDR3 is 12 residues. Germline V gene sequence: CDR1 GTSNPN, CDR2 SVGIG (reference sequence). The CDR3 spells CAGRENLSPLHF. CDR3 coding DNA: TGTGCCGGAAGAGAAAATTTATCACCCCTCCACTTT.

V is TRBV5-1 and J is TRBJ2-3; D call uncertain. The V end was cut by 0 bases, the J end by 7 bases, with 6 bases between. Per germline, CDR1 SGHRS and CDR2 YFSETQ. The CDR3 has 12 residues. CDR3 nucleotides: TGCGCCAGCAGCTTGGAAGTGCATACGCAGTATTTT. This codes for CASSLEVHTQYF.

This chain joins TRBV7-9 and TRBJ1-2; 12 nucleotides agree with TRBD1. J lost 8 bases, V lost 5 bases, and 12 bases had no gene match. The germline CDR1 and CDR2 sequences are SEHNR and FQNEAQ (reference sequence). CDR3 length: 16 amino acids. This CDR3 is CASSPLGTGGKGGYTF. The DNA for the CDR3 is TGTGCCAGCAGCCCCCTCGGGACAGGGGGCAAGGGCGGCTACACCTTC.

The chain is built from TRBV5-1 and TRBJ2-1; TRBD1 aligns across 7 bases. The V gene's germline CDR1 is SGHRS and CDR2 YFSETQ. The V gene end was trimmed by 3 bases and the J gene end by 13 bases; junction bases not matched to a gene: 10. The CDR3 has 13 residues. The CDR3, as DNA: TGCGCCAGCAGCTCGAACTTCCGGGACAGCCAGTTCTTC. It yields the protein CASSSNFRDSQFF.

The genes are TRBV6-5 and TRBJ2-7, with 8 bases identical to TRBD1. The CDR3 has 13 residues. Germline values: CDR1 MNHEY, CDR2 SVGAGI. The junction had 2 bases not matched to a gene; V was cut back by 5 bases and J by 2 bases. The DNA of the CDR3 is TGTGCCAGCAGTCGGACAGGGCCCTACGAGCAGTACTTC. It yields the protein CASSRTGPYEQYF.

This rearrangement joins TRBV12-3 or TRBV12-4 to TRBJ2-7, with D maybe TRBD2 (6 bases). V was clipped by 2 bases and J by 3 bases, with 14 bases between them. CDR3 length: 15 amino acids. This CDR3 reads CASSLRGGAIYEQYF. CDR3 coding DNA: TGTGCCAGCAGTTTAAGAGGCGGGGCGATCTACGAGCAGTACTTC.

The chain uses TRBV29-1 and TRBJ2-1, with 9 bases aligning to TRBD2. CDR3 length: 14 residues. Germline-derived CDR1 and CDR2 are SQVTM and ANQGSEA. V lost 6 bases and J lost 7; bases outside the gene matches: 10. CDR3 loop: CSVREAGGQNEQFF. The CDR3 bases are TGCAGCGTCCGGGAGGCGGGGGGGCAAAATGAGCAGTTCTTC.

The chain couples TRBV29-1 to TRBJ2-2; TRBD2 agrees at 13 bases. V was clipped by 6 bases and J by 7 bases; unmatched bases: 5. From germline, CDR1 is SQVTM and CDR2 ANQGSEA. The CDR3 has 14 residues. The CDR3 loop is CSVGTSGENGELFF. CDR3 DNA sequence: TGCAGCGTGGGGACTAGCGGGGAAAACGGGGAGCTGTTTTTT.

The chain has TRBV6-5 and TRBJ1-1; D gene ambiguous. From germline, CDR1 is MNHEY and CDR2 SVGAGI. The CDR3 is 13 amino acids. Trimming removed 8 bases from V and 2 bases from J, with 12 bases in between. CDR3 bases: TGTGCCAGCGTAGGCAGGATAAACACTGAAGCTTTCTTT. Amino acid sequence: CASVGRINTEAFF.